These 29 T cell receptor beta chains were sequenced from one sample in a study of Graves' ophthalmopathy and Graves' hyperthyroidism. TCR beta CDR3 regions were amplified from RNA transcripts. An opening RT-PCR round employed HTBI primers and preceded a second-round multiplex PCR. MiXCR, run by TCRdb on the multiplex PCR reads, gives a single entry per CDR3 protein. The sample has over a million distinct CDR3 sequences, about two fifths seen once. The source material was peripheral blood or thyroid tissue (not recorded which). The origin of the receptors is an adult man with Graves' hyperthyroidism.

This clonotype showed up many times. The V and J genes are TRBV5-1 and TRBJ2-2; D remains unclear. Trimming shortened V by 6 bases and J by 3 bases, and 3 bases separated the two germline ends. The germline V gene encodes CDR1 SGHRS and CDR2 YFSETQ. This CDR3 spans 11 amino acids. In nucleotides, the CDR3 is TGCGCCAGCACGCACACCGGGGAGCTGTTTTTT. Translated: CASTHTGELFF.

About this clonotype itself: With a much larger clone just one base away, this may be a read error. This CDR3 reads CAIQGQRGTEAFF. The DNA of the CDR3 is TGTGCCATCCAAGGACAGAGAGGCACTGAAGCTTTCTTT. The chain has TRBV10-3 and TRBJ1-1, with a weak D call TRBD1 (6 bases). CDR1 is ENHRY and CDR2 is SYGVKD in the germline V gene. V lost 8 bases and J lost 4, with 14 bases in between. The CDR3 is 13 residues long.

The V gene is TRBV13, the J gene TRBJ1-1; 7 nucleotides match TRBD1. CDR1 and CDR2 from the germline V gene are PRHDT and FYEKMQ (reference sequence). Trimming took 6 bases from V and 1 from J; bases not matched to a gene: 14. The CDR3 loop spans 17 amino acids. CDR3: CASSQNGAGGRNTEAFF. The CDR3 nucleotides read TGTGCCAGCAGTCAGAACGGGGCAGGGGGTAGGAACACTGAAGCTTTCTTT. The full variable domain, its missing parts supplied by reference TRBV13 and TRBJ1-1, is AAGVIQSPRHLIKEKRETATLKCYPIPRHDTVYWYQQGPGQDPQFLISFYEKMQSDKGSIPDRFSAQQFSDYHSELNMSSLELGDSALYFCASSQNGAGGRNTEAFFGQGTRLTVV.

The chain combines TRBV10-3 with TRBJ2-2; D possibly uses TRBD1 or TRBD2 (6 bases each). Germline assignment: CDR1 ENHRY and CDR2 SYGVKD. This CDR3 has 14 amino acids. Trimming cost V 2 bases and J 7 bases, with 11 bases left between them. The CDR3, as DNA: TGTGCCATCAGTGAGGGCAGGGGAGGCGGGGAGCTGTTTTTT. This gives the protein CAISEGRGGGELFF.

To note about this clonotype: This sequence may be a read error, since a much larger clone differs from it by one base. CDR3 protein: CASSFRARNTGELFF. CDR3 bases: TGTGCCAGCAGCTTCAGGGCCCGGAACACCGGGGAGCTGTTTTTT. The V and J genes are TRBV7-2 and TRBJ2-2; D may be TRBD1 (5 bases). The V gene's germline CDR1 is SGHTA and CDR2 FQGNSA. Trimming cost V 3 bases and J 1 base, with 9 bases left between them. The CDR3 covers 15 residues.

A few counts support this clonotype. The rearrangement uses TRBV5-1 and TRBJ1-3; 7 bases line up with TRBD1. The J segment lost 0 bases and the V segment lost 2 bases, leaving 2 bases of the junction unmatched. CDR1 and CDR2 from the germline V gene are SGHRS and YFSETQ. The CDR3 extends over 15 amino acids. CDR3: CASSFQGDSGNTIYF. The CDR3 DNA is TGCGCCAGCAGCTTCCAGGGGGACTCTGGAAACACCATATATTTT.

The sample holds a few counts of this clonotype. The chain uses TRBV12-3 or TRBV12-4 and TRBJ2-5; D perhaps matches TRBD2 (5 bases). CDR3 length: 14 residues. Trimming left V 2 bases short and J 5 bases short, with 12 bases between. CDR3 bases: TGTGCCAGCAGTTTAAGGTCCCGAGGGGAGACCCAGTACTTC. It translates to CASSLRSRGETQYF.

The chain employs TRBV20-1 and TRBJ2-5; TRBD2 agrees at 8 bases. After removal of 5 bases from V and 7 bases from J, the junction contained 21 bases not matched to a gene. CDR1 and CDR2 from the germline V gene are DFQATT and SNEGSKA (reference sequence). This CDR3 is 17 amino acids long. CDR3 sequence reads: CSASGGGQRIRVGTQYF. CDR3 bases: TGCAGTGCTTCGGGCGGGGGGCAGAGGATCCGGGTGGGGACCCAGTACTTC.

This clonotype has more than one count but fewer than ten. This chain connects TRBV29-1 to TRBJ2-7, with TRBD1 matching over 7 bases. The trim removed 2 bases at V and 6 bases at J, leaving 4 bases unmatched. This CDR3 comprises 12 residues. Germline CDR1 reads SQVTM; CDR2 reads ANQGSEA. As DNA, the CDR3 is TGCAGCGTTGAATTGGGGACAGCCGAGCAGTACTTC. Amino acids: CSVELGTAEQYF.

The V and J genes are TRBV29-1 and TRBJ2-7, with 11 positions matching TRBD1. The junction had 5 bases not matched to a gene; V was cut back by 1 base and J by 6 bases. This CDR3 is 14 amino acids long. CDR1 and CDR2 from the germline V gene are SQVTM and ANQGSEA. Here the CDR3 reads CSVEGGTGGREQYF. Here the CDR3 DNA reads TGCAGCGTTGAAGGAGGGACAGGGGGACGCGAGCAGTACTTC.

The chain joins TRBV12-3 or TRBV12-4 to TRBJ2-7, with 11 nucleotides matching TRBD2. This CDR3 spans 15 amino acids. Losses at the gene ends were 8 bases for V and 5 bases for J; bases not matched to a gene: 11. The CDR3: CASGGKTSGIDEQYF. Here the CDR3 DNA reads TGTGCCAGCGGTGGAAAGACTAGCGGGATAGACGAGCAGTACTTC.

With respect to this clonotype: One base away lies a much larger clone, so this may be a sequencing read error. The V and J genes are TRBV20-1 and TRBJ2-5; TRBD1 aligns across 10 bases. CDR3 size: 14 residues. Trimming took 5 bases from V and 9 from J; bases not matched to a gene: 12. Germline V CDR1 and CDR2: DFQATT, SNEGSKA (reference sequence). The CDR3 spells CSAPLDRGTQAQYF. As DNA, the CDR3 is TGCAGTGCTCCCTTGGACAGGGGGACGCAGGCCCAGTACTTC.

This clonotype turned up a few times. The CDR3 end shows no conserved phenylalanine or tryptophan, and so a read error is likely. No DNA is shown, since the ends of the CDR3 on it are uncertain; the CDR3 is the one TCRdb lists. The rearrangement uses TRBV20-1 and TRBJ1-4; the table gives TRBD1 as D, unverified against the DNA. Germline CDR1 is DFQATT and CDR2 is SNEGSKA (reference sequence). The length of the CDR3 is 14 amino acids, counting both ends. CDR3 in amino acids: CSAKPATGQENPSL.

V and J are TRBV27 and TRBJ2-7; 11 positions match TRBD2. This CDR3 comprises 15 residues. Per germline, CDR1 MNHEY and CDR2 SMNVEV (reference sequence). The ends lost 3 bases at V and 4 bases at J; junction bases unmatched: 5. Here the CDR3 reads CASSFMGLAAYEQYF. CDR3 DNA sequence: TGTGCCAGCAGTTTTATGGGACTAGCGGCATACGAGCAGTACTTC.

A single count supports this clonotype. The chain employs TRBV12-3 or TRBV12-4 and TRBJ2-2; 9 nucleotides line up with TRBD1. The CDR3 covers 15 residues. V gave up 6 bases and J gave up 5 bases; unmatched junction bases: 7. CDR3 protein: CASSSGQGKTGELFF. CDR3 DNA: TGTGCCAGCAGCTCCGGACAGGGGAAGACCGGGGAGCTGTTTTTT.

This clonotype was recorded a few times. The V call is TRBV4-3, the J call TRBJ1-4; D gene uncertain. V was trimmed by 0 bases and J by 6 bases, leaving 5 bases between them. CDR1 is LGHNA and CDR2 is YSLEER in the germline V gene. The CDR3 is 13 residues long. CDR3 residues: CASSQDYYEKLFF. In nucleotides, the CDR3 is TGCGCCAGCAGCCAAGATTATTATGAAAAACTGTTTTTT.

This clonotype was seen ten or more times. This chain connects TRBV10-3 to TRBJ2-7; D call uncertain. Trimming pared 7 bases from V and 2 bases from J, leaving 15 bases between. Germline-derived CDR1 and CDR2 are ENHRY and SYGVKD. There are 14 residues in the CDR3. CDR3 residues: CAIMDGPPPYEQYF. For the CDR3, the DNA is TGTGCCATCATGGATGGGCCACCTCCCTACGAGCAGTACTTC.

This clonotype was found many times. V gene TRBV10-3 combines with J gene TRBJ1-1; D remains ambiguous. Trimming removed 4 bases at V and 8 bases at J, with 8 bases between. Germline V gene data show CDR1 as ENHRY and CDR2 as SYGVKD. This CDR3 comprises 11 residues. The CDR3 is CAISGRSEAFF. The CDR3 DNA reads TGTGCCATCAGTGGTCGGTCCGAAGCTTTCTTT.

The chain recombines TRBV19 with TRBJ2-7; tentatively, D is TRBD1 (6 bases). This CDR3 has 13 residues. Trimming removed 3 bases from V and 4 bases from J, with 10 bases in between. CDR1 and CDR2 (germline): LNHDA, SQIVND (reference sequence). The CDR3 DNA reads TGTGCCAGTAGTATGGGACACTTATACGAGCAGTACTTC. Its protein is CASSMGHLYEQYF.

The rearrangement links TRBV7-2 to TRBJ1-5; 7 bases line up with TRBD1. After removal of 5 bases from V and 2 bases from J, the junction contained 9 bases not matched to a gene. The CDR3 loop spans 16 amino acids. The germline CDR1 and CDR2 sequences are SGHTA and FQGNSA. Here the CDR3 reads CASSEYRGGGNQPQHF. The CDR3 DNA is TGTGCCAGCAGCGAGTACAGGGGAGGGGGCAATCAGCCCCAGCATTTT.

The chain uses TRBV29-1 and TRBJ1-1; D gene unclear. Germline CDR1 reads SQVTM; CDR2 reads ANQGSEA. The V gene lost 0 bases and the J gene lost 9 bases, with 8 bases spanning the gap. The CDR3 length is 11 residues. CDR3 region: CSVEDRGKAFF. The CDR3 nucleotides read TGCAGCGTTGAAGATCGGGGAAAAGCTTTCTTT.

The DNA of the CDR3 is TGTGCCAGCAGTCGTACAGGGGGTATGGCTGAAGCTTTCTTT. Protein: CASSRTGGMAEAFF. The gene calls are TRBV6-1 and TRBJ1-1, with 8 nucleotides matching TRBD1. Germline V gene sequence: CDR1 MNHNS, CDR2 SASEGT. V was pared by 5 bases and J by 6 bases, with 8 bases of the junction left unmatched. The CDR3 spans 14 residues.

This rearrangement joins TRBV11-2 to TRBJ2-7; D gene ambiguous. The CDR3 is 12 residues long. In germline, CDR1 is SGHAT, CDR2 FQNNGV. The CDR3 DNA reads TGTGCTCTAAGCAGGAGCTCCTACGAGCAGTACTTC. Translation: CALSRSSYEQYF.

This clonotype was detected many times. The chain uses TRBV7-2 and TRBJ1-1; D gene unclear. The CDR3 is 12 residues long. Trimming left V 5 bases short and J 11 bases short, with 15 bases between. CDR1 and CDR2 from the germline V gene are SGHTA and FQGNSA. CDR3 in DNA: TGTGCCAGCAGCCCCCAGGCAGTGCCCGCTTTCTTT. Translation gives CASSPQAVPAFF.

This clonotype was detected ten times or more. The gene calls are TRBV7-3 and TRBJ2-2, with TRBD1 matching over 11 bases. CDR1 and CDR2 (germline): SGHTA, FQGTGA. This CDR3 comprises 18 residues. J lost 1 base, V lost 5 bases, and 9 bases had no gene match. Here the CDR3 reads CASSTWTGGVKNTGELFF. The CDR3 DNA is TGTGCCAGCAGCACCTGGACAGGGGGCGTTAAGAACACCGGGGAGCTGTTTTTT.

The J gene is TRBJ2-7, the V gene TRBV28; TRBD1 agrees at 8 bases. The V segment lost 6 bases and the J segment 1 base; nucleotides outside the gene matches: 14. There are 17 residues in the CDR3. Germline CDR1 is MDHEN and CDR2 is SYDVKM. CDR3 DNA sequence: TGTGCCAGCAGCACTCTCCTTCAGGGGGCCCCTTCCTACGAGCAGTACTTC. Translated, it gives CASSTLLQGAPSYEQYF. The full variable domain, completed using reference TRBV28 and TRBJ2-7, is DVKVTQSSRYLVKRTGEKVFLECVQDMDHENMFWYRQDPGLGLRLIYFSYDVKMKEKGDIPEGYSVSREKKERFSLILESASTNQTSMYLCASSTLLQGAPSYEQYFGPGTRLTVT.

This clonotype has more than one count but fewer than ten. This chain uses TRBV5-1 with TRBJ2-7; perhaps TRBD1 as D (6 bases). V lost 4 bases to trimming and J lost 0 bases, with 14 bases between them. The CDR3 runs to 15 residues. Germline assignment: CDR1 SGHRS and CDR2 YFSETQ. CDR3 sequence (DNA): TGCGCCAGCAGCGGCAGACGACAGGACTCCTACGAGCAGTACTTC. Amino acids: CASSGRRQDSYEQYF. The full variable domain, its missing parts supplied by reference TRBV5-1 and TRBJ2-7, is KAGVTQTPRYLIKTRGQQVTLSCSPISGHRSVSWYQQTPGQGLQFLFEYFSETQRNKGNFPGRFSGRQFSNSRSEMNVSTLELGDSALYLCASSGRRQDSYEQYFGPGTRLTVT.

The table lists this clonotype with many counts. This chain joins TRBV14 and TRBJ2-7; no definite D call. Germline V gene lookup returns CDR1 SGHDN and CDR2 FVKESK. This CDR3 comprises 14 residues. V lost 4 bases to trimming and J lost 1 base, with 11 bases between them. The CDR3 DNA reads TGTGCCAGCAGCCGGGCAGACCGATCCTACGAGCAGTACTTC. Translating gives CASSRADRSYEQYF.

This clonotype was observed at least ten times. The chain is built from TRBV24-1 and TRBJ1-1; 7 nucleotides match TRBD1. In germline, CDR1 is KGHDR, CDR2 SFDVKD. This CDR3 is built from 18 residues. J was trimmed by 1 base and V by 8 bases; bases with no gene match: 18. The CDR3 DNA reads as TGTGCCACCACAGCACGCTCTGAGTGGACAGGAGAGAACACTGAAGCTTTCTTT. Translating it yields CATTARSEWTGENTEAFF.